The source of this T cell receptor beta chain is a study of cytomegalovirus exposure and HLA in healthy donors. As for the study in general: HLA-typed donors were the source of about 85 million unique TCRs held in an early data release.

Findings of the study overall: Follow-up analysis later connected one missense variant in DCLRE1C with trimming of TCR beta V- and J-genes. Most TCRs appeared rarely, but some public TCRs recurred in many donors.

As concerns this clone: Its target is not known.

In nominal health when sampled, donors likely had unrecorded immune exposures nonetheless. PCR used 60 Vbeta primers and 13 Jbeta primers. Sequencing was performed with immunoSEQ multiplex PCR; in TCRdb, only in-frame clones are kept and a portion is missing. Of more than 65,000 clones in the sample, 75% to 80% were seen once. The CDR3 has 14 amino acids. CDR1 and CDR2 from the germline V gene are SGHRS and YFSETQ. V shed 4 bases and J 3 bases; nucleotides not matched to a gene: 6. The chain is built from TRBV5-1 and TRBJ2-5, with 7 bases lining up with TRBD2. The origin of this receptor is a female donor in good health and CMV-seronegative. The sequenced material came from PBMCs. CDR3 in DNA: TGCGCCAGCAGCCCCTCTAGCGGAGAAGAGACCCAGTACTTC. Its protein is CASSPSSGEETQYF.